This T cell receptor (beta chain) is drawn from a study of neoadjuvant nivolumab and ipilimumab in lung cancer (dated by TCRdb to the early 2020s). For the study in its entirety: In the NEOSTAR trial, nivolumab was administered intravenously at 3 mg/kg on days 1, 15 and 29, and the combination arm also received ipilimumab 1 mg/kg on day 1 only. The major pathologic response (MPR) rate in the intention-to-treat population in each study arm was designated as the primary trial endpoint. Seven patients had matched pretherapy and resected tumor pairs analyzed, with four treated with nivolumab and three with nivolumab plus ipilimumab. The trial treated approximately 42 patients with operable NSCLC: some 23 were randomized to nivolumab monotherapy and around 20 to nivolumab plus ipilimumab. The study compared TCR repertoires in pretherapy (baseline) peripheral blood with TCR repertoires in tumors resected at surgery following neoadjuvant immune checkpoint blockade. Points the paper makes about the study in general: Greater TCR richness and clonality were observed in resected tumors than in tumor-adjacent uninvolved lung, and increases were observed in more dual-therapy-treated tumors. There was no significant correlation between TCR clonality and pathologic tumor regression, and just a single major-pathologic-response sample was available for the clonality-regression analysis. From pretherapy to surgery, tumor T-cell richness and clonality increased in three of three dual-therapy tumors but in only two of four nivolumab-treated tumors. A small number of samples underwent TCR sequencing. A positive correlation was observed between pretherapy blood TCR richness and richness in tumors resected after neoadjuvant therapy (Spearman R = 0.82).

Comment on this clone: The specificity of this receptor is unknown. Base qualities are not provided; no much larger clone lies one nucleotide away.

The intended sense of this specimen's time point label: pretherapy, before neoadjuvant immune checkpoint inhibitors. The samples were obtained from NEOSTAR, a phase 2 randomized trial that tested neoadjuvant nivolumab or nivolumab plus ipilimumab, followed by surgery, in operable NSCLC. The CDR3 sequence holds 16 residues, the cysteine and phenylalanine included. The CDR3 DNA has 48 bases and is translated from base 1. Trimming leaves V shorter by 0 bases and J shorter by 1 base, with the junction holding 4 bases beyond the gene matches. The germline V gene encodes CDR1 SGHAT and CDR2 FQNNGV. Library preparation used the immunoSEQ multiplex PCR assay. As for the authors' bioinformatics: Repertoires were summarized by richness and clonality, and significantly expanded and contracted clones were identified between pre- and post-therapy samples. This is the immuneACCESS table as TCRdb keeps it, with only in-frame sequences that have V and J called. A part of the clones is gone; compared with another copy, unresolved V genes explain less than half, and the rest is unexplained. The DNA was the basis for D and trimming; V, J and clone size are from that table. This sample has tens of thousands of clones in its table, and approximately 80% of those were observed once. Clones ranked in the top ten supply 5.5% to 7.5% of the sample.

The V and J segments used are TRBV11-2 and TRBJ2-3; TRBD1 matches 7 bases in the middle. This sample comprised peripheral blood, obtained before neoadjuvant nivolumab, alone or with ipilimumab. This clonotype originated in an adult with non-small cell lung cancer. The CDR3 protein sequence reads: CASSLEGGWGTDTQYF. The sequenced DNA is TGTGCCAGCAGCTTAGAAGGGGGCTGGGGCACAGATACGCAGTATTTT.